Shown below are 8 T cell receptor beta chains from a single sample sequenced in a study of shared clonotypes between healthy human individuals. Generated by immunoSEQ multiplex PCR, the TCRdb table keeps only in-frame clones and is missing some. The data contain approximately 620,000 clones, 97% of them singletons. Source material: naive CD4+ T cells sorted from blood. Stated subset: CD45RA+ positively selected. The receptors shown here come from a woman aged 25 to 39 in good health.

This chain connects TRBV19 to TRBJ2-1; 8 bases fit TRBD1. Looked up from germline, CDR1 is LNHDA and CDR2 is SQIVND (reference sequence). V was pared by 3 bases and J by 3 bases, with 1 base of the junction left unmatched. The CDR3 consists of 14 residues. The CDR3 region has the DNA TGTGCCAGTAGTATCGACAGGGGCTACAATGAGCAGTTCTTC. Its protein product is CASSIDRGYNEQFF. The whole variable domain, remainder taken from reference TRBV19 and TRBJ2-1, is DGGITQSPKYLFRKEGQNVTLSCEQNLNHDAMYWYRQDPGQGLRLIYYSQIVNDFQKGDIAEGYSVSREKKESFPLTVTSAQKNPTAFYLCASSIDRGYNEQFFGPGTRLTVL.

This chain links TRBV9 with TRBJ2-3, with D unclear. Per germline, CDR1 SGDLS and CDR2 YYNGEE. The V and J ends lost 0 bases and 2 bases respectively, with 7 bases between them. The CDR3 loop spans 14 amino acids. The DNA of the CDR3 is TGTGCCAGCAGCGTAGCGGCCTACACAGATACGCAGTATTTT. Its translation is CASSVAAYTDTQYF. Combining the CDR3 with reference TRBV9 and TRBJ2-3 gives the whole variable domain DSGVTQTPKHLITATGQRVTLRCSPRSGDLSVYWYQQSLDQGLQFLIQYYNGEERAKGNILERFSAQQFPDLHSELNLSSLELGDSALYFCASSVAAYTDTQYFGPGTRLTVL.

The CDR3 protein is CASSFGQSGYTF. The CDR3, as DNA: TGTGCCAGCAGCTTCGGTCAGAGTGGCTACACCTTC. The chain recombines TRBV7-9 with TRBJ1-2; D is ambiguous. The CDR3 totals 12 residues. Looked up from germline, CDR1 is SEHNR and CDR2 is FQNEAQ (reference sequence). The ends were cut back, 3 bases at V and 7 bases at J, with 9 bases in the middle.

In this sample, this clone turned up once. The chain has TRBV10-3 and TRBJ2-2; TRBD2 might be the D (6 bases). V lost 6 bases to trimming and J lost 5 bases, with 19 bases between them. This CDR3 comprises 16 residues. The germline gives CDR1 ENHRY, CDR2 SYGVKD. The CDR3 loop reads CAISLNGSLWTGELFF. The DNA of the CDR3 is TGTGCCATCAGCCTCAACGGGAGTTTATGGACCGGGGAGCTGTTTTTT.

The rearrangement links TRBV28 to TRBJ2-7; no definite D call. Trimming left V 6 bases short and J 4 bases short, with 7 bases between. Germline CDR1 and CDR2: MDHEN and SYDVKM. CDR3 size: 11 residues. The CDR3 coding sequence is TGTGCCAGCAGGGACGGATACGAGCAGTACTTC. Amino acid sequence: CASRDGYEQYF.

V is TRBV5-1 and J is TRBJ2-7; no clear D. The V gene's germline CDR1 is SGHRS and CDR2 YFSETQ. CDR3 length: 12 residues. The V gene lost 4 bases and the J gene lost 0 bases, with 5 bases spanning the gap. The CDR3 coding sequence is TGCGCCAGCAGCATACCCTCCTACGAGCAGTACTTC. Translation gives CASSIPSYEQYF.

The genes are TRBV11-3 and TRBJ1-1; D not resolved. Trimming stripped 6 bases from V and 1 base from J, with 18 bases between. The length of the CDR3 is 16 residues. The V gene's germline CDR1 is SGHNT and CDR2 YENEEA. The CDR3 nucleotides are TGTGCCAGCAGGCGAGTGCCCCTGCCGGAGAACACTGAAGCTTTCTTT. Encoded protein: CASRRVPLPENTEAFF.

CDR3 DNA sequence: TGTGCCAGCAGCGGTTACCCCTACGAGCAGTACTTC. This sequence encodes CASSGYPYEQYF. The V and J genes are TRBV2 and TRBJ2-7; D ambiguous. This CDR3 spans 12 amino acids. CDR1 is SNHLY and CDR2 is FYNNEI in the germline V gene. Between the trimmed V and J ends, which lost 6 bases and 2 bases, there was a span of 8 bases.